The 22 T cell receptor beta chains below come from one sample, sequenced in a study of identical twins. A single record per CDR3 protein comes from TCRdb applying MiXCR to the 5' RACE reads. Counted here are about 280,000 distinct CDR3 sequences, more than 6.5% occurring once; the ten biggest clones make up approximately 2%. This sample was also put to use in a study of yellow fever vaccine responses in identical twins.

The sample consisted of memory (CD45RO+) T cells sorted from blood. Source of these receptors: a woman aged 18-29 years in good health.

This clonotype was picked up many times. The chain uses TRBV14 and TRBJ1-4; no firm D call. V shed 0 bases and J shed 11 bases, with 13 bases lying between them. Per germline, CDR1 SGHDN and CDR2 FVKESK. This CDR3 is built from 14 residues. The CDR3, as DNA: TGTGCCAGCAGCCAAGATTGGGCGGGTGGTAAACTGTTTTTT. This codes for CASSQDWAGGKLFF.

This clonotype has only a few counts. The rearrangement links TRBV4-1 to TRBJ1-6; a possible D gene is TRBD1 (5 bases). Germline V gene lookup returns CDR1 MGHRA and CDR2 YSYEKL. The CDR3 extends over 16 amino acids. The V and J ends lost 3 bases and 4 bases respectively, with 13 bases between them. CDR3 amino acids: CASSQGRGRYNSPLHF. The CDR3 nucleotides are TGCGCCAGCAGCCAGGGACGGGGGAGGTATAATTCACCCCTCCACTTT.

The chain combines TRBV7-8 with TRBJ2-1, with 12 positions matching TRBD2. The CDR3 is 16 amino acids. Germline V gene sequence: CDR1 SGHVS, CDR2 FQNEAQ. Trimming cost V 5 bases and J 4 bases; bases outside gene matches: 6. This CDR3 reads CASSPRTSGDYNEQFF. The CDR3 nucleotides read TGTGCCAGCAGCCCGCGGACTAGCGGGGATTACAATGAGCAGTTCTTC. The full variable domain, with the rest looked up from reference TRBV7-8 and TRBJ2-1, is GAGVSQSPRYKVAKRGQDVALRCDPISGHVSLFWYQQALGQGPEFLTYFQNEAQLDKSGLPSDRFFAERPEGSVSTLKIQRTQQEDSAVYLCASSPRTSGDYNEQFFGPGTRLTVL.

The V gene is TRBV6-1, the J gene TRBJ1-2; TRBD1 might be the D (6 bases). The V end lost 6 bases, the J end lost 8 bases, and 16 bases lay between the germline ends. This CDR3 is 13 amino acids long. CDR1 and CDR2 from the germline V gene are MNHNS and SASEGT. CDR3 region: CASRGGAVEGYTF. The DNA for the CDR3 is TGTGCCAGCAGGGGGGGGGCCGTCGAAGGCTACACCTTC.

This clonotype was seen more than once but under ten times. The chain couples TRBV27 to TRBJ1-2, with D possibly TRBD1 on 6 matching bases. V lost 4 bases, J lost 1 base, and 16 bases lay in between. CDR3 length equals 16 residues. CDR1 is MNHEY and CDR2 is SMNVEV in the germline V gene (reference sequence). CDR3 amino acids: CASSSFRDTDNYGYTF. The CDR3 coding sequence is TGTGCCAGCAGTTCCTTCCGGGACACCGATAACTATGGCTACACCTTC.

The chain is built from TRBV19 and TRBJ2-2; TRBD2 matches at 8 bases. The CDR3 consists of 16 residues. Germline V lookup: CDR1 LNHDA, CDR2 SQIVND (reference sequence). Unmatched junction bases numbered 10, after V lost 4 bases and J lost 6 bases. DNA for the CDR3: TGTGCCAGTAGTACGCCCTTGGCGGGAGGTTCCGGGGAGCTGTTTTTT. Translating it yields CASSTPLAGGSGELFF.

This clonotype was seen ten or more times. The chain links TRBV12-3 or TRBV12-4 to TRBJ2-1, with D perhaps TRBD1 (6 bases). Trimming stripped 4 bases from V and 4 bases from J, with 23 bases between. This CDR3 is built from 18 residues. DNA of the CDR3: TGTGCCAGCAGTTCACTGGGGGCGGAGGTTTGTCCGTACAATGAGCAGTTCTTC. Translation: CASSSLGAEVCPYNEQFF.

V usage is TRBV20-1 and J usage is TRBJ2-1; TRBD2 matches 7 bases. The trim removed 1 base at V and 1 base at J, leaving 4 bases unmatched. This CDR3 is 15 amino acids long. Germline V gives CDR1 DFQATT, CDR2 SNEGSKA (reference sequence). CDR3 amino acids: CSARGNGGSYNEQFF. In DNA, the CDR3 is TGCAGTGCTAGAGGGAACGGGGGGTCCTACAATGAGCAGTTCTTC.

The V call is TRBV5-1, the J call TRBJ2-5; TRBD2 agrees at 14 bases. Germline CDR1 is SGHRS and CDR2 is YFSETQ. The CDR3 runs 17 residues. The V segment lost 4 bases and the J segment 3 bases; nucleotides outside the gene matches: 8. The CDR3 region is CASSRGLAGAGEETQYF. CDR3 coding DNA: TGCGCCAGCAGCCGGGGACTAGCGGGAGCTGGGGAAGAGACCCAGTACTTC.

The chain combines TRBV2 with TRBJ1-3, with a weak D call TRBD1 (5 bases). This CDR3 region has 15 residues. V lost 2 bases and J 2 bases, leaving 10 bases between the germline ends. The germline CDR1 and CDR2 sequences are SNHLY and FYNNEI. CDR3 coding DNA: TGTGCCAGCAGTGAAATGGCGGGGCCTGGAAACACCATATATTTT. Amino acids: CASSEMAGPGNTIYF.

The chain uses TRBV27 and TRBJ1-2; unclear D gene. The CDR3 loop spans 14 amino acids. Trimming took 7 bases from V and 2 from J, leaving 14 bases between them. Germline-derived CDR1 and CDR2 are MNHEY and SMNVEV (reference sequence). The CDR3: CASTRLGENYGYTF. In nucleotides, the CDR3 is TGTGCCAGCACCCGGCTTGGGGAGAACTATGGCTACACCTTC.

This clonotype was seen ten or more times. This chain joins TRBV12-3 or TRBV12-4 and TRBJ2-6; 8 bases agree with TRBD1. Trimming at V came to 8 bases and at J to 4 bases, leaving 7 bases not matched to a gene. CDR3 length: 15 amino acids. This CDR3 reads CASQSRGLGANVLTF. The CDR3 DNA is TGTGCCAGCCAAAGCAGGGGGCTCGGGGCCAACGTCCTGACTTTC.

This clonotype was counted ten times or more. CDR3 bases: TGTGCCACCAGTGATGAACTTAGCAATCAGCCCCAGCATTTT. As protein: CATSDELSNQPQHF. This chain joins TRBV24-1 and TRBJ1-5, with D unresolved. The germline V and J ends were trimmed by 3 bases and 0 bases, with 5 bases remaining between them. This CDR3 contains 14 residues. CDR1 is KGHDR, CDR2 SFDVKD, per germline.

This clonotype appeared many times. The chain links TRBV12-3 or TRBV12-4 to TRBJ1-1; the D gene is possibly TRBD1 (6 bases). V was clipped by 2 bases and J by 0 bases, with 13 bases between them. This CDR3 is built from 16 residues. The CDR3 is CASSLRWGPMNTEAFF. CDR3 nucleotides: TGTGCCAGCAGTTTACGGTGGGGGCCCATGAACACTGAAGCTTTCTTT.

The chain is built from TRBV5-6 and TRBJ2-5; D is unresolved. This CDR3 is 13 amino acids long. Germline values: CDR1 SGHDT, CDR2 YYEEEE. The V and J ends lost 1 base and 5 bases respectively, with 9 bases between them. Written as DNA, the CDR3 is TGTGCCAGCAGCTTGATAGAGCGTGAGACCCAGTACTTC. Residues: CASSLIERETQYF.

This clonotype is medium-sized within its sample. The chain joins TRBV12-3 or TRBV12-4 to TRBJ2-1; tentatively, D is TRBD1 (5 bases). The CDR3 is 13 amino acids. V was shortened by 5 bases and J by 7 bases, with 12 bases between the two germline ends. The CDR3 protein is CASSQNRWNEQFF. The CDR3 DNA reads as TGTGCCAGCAGTCAGAACAGGTGGAATGAGCAGTTCTTC.

This clonotype was recorded many times. The chain uses TRBV27 and TRBJ1-2; D gene unclear. The ends were cut back, 3 bases at V and 4 bases at J, with 9 bases in the middle. The CDR3 contains 13 residues. In germline, CDR1 is MNHEY, CDR2 SMNVEV (reference sequence). CDR3 residues: CASSFGLGYGYTF. CDR3 coding DNA: TGTGCCAGCAGTTTTGGGTTGGGCTATGGCTACACCTTC.

This clonotype was picked up a small number of times. The V call is TRBV9, the J call TRBJ2-3, with D perhaps matching TRBD2 (7 bases). The CDR3 loop spans 15 amino acids. Trimming shortened V by 6 bases and J by 2 bases, and 16 bases separated the two germline ends. Looked up from germline, CDR1 is SGDLS and CDR2 is YYNGEE. The CDR3 DNA follows: TGTGCCAGCACAAGGGGGGGGGCCCTCACAGATACGCAGTATTTT. Translating gives CASTRGGALTDTQYF.

About this clonotype itself: A clone one base away is much larger, so this may be a read error. The CDR3 DNA reads TGTGCCAGCAGCCGAGTAGGCAGCTTCTCCTCTGGGGCCAACGTCCCGACTTTC. Protein product: CASSRVGSFSSGANVPTF. The chain employs TRBV5-6 and TRBJ2-6, with D possibly being TRBD1 (5 bases). Germline V gene data show CDR1 as SGHDT and CDR2 as YYEEEE. The CDR3 has 18 amino acids.

This clonotype has more than one count but fewer than ten. This chain connects TRBV5-6 to TRBJ2-2; 13 bases are shared with TRBD2. CDR1 is SGHDT and CDR2 is YYEEEE in the germline V gene. CDR3 length: 18 residues. With 2 bases clipped from V and 4 bases from J, the junction kept 8 bases outside the gene matches. CDR3 region: CASSFGLAGALGTGELFF. The CDR3 nucleotides are TGTGCCAGCAGCTTCGGACTAGCGGGAGCTCTGGGCACCGGGGAGCTGTTTTTT.

In this sample, this clonotype turned up many times. The chain recombines TRBV5-1 with TRBJ2-1, with D tentatively TRBD2 (7 bases). Trimming stripped 0 bases from V and 4 bases from J, with 17 bases between. Germline-derived CDR1 and CDR2 are SGHRS and YFSETQ. This CDR3 region has 17 residues. In nucleotides, the CDR3 is TGCGCCAGCAGCTTGGCCAAGGGGGGGGGAAATTACAATGAGCAGTTCTTC. Amino acid sequence: CASSLAKGGGNYNEQFF.

Worth noting for this clonotype: A much larger clonotype is one base distant, so this may be a read error. The V gene is TRBV29-1, the J gene TRBJ2-5, with TRBD2 identical over 9 bases. CDR1 and CDR2 (germline): SQVTM, ANQGSEA. V lost 7 bases and J lost 6; bases outside the gene matches: 15. The CDR3 is 15 residues long. CDR3 sequence (DNA): TGCAGCGGCGCCGGGACTAGCAGCCCGAGGAAGACCCAGTACTTC. Its protein is CSGAGTSSPRKTQYF. Together with reference TRBV29-1 and TRBJ2-5, the CDR3 gives the full variable domain: SAVISQKPSRDICQRGTSLTIQCQVDSQVTMMFWYRQQPGQSLTLIATANQGSEATYESGFVIDKFPISRPNLTFSTLTVSNMSPEDSSIYLCSGAGTSSPRKTQYFGPGTRLLVL.